Listed below are T cell receptor beta chains from one sample, sequenced in a study of blood T cells in healthy people across ages. Via MiXCR, TCRdb re-called the 5' RACE reads, giving one row per CDR3 protein. In the table there are 450,000 to 600,000 distinct CDR3 sequences, about 28% of which are singletons. These records were also assigned to another study, of T cells of mothers and their children.

Sequenced sample: blood. These receptors all come from a boy aged 2 to 10 in good health. CDR3s include the opening cysteine and the closing phenylalanine or tryptophan. Each record gives: CDR3 length, V gene, clone size, J gene, D gene, CDR3 protein, CDR3 DNA. The D gene is left open where the match is weak. Rows give clone size only sometimes, using once, few, many, or a class for an expanded clone.

>16|TRBV5-1|NA|TRBJ2-1|NA
CASSWRTDPPSDEQFF
TGCGCCAGCAGCTGGCGGACGGACCCCCCATCTGATGAGCAGTTCTTC
>11|TRBV19|many|TRBJ1-5|NA
CATTETEPQHF
TGTGCCACCACAGAAACGGAGCCCCAGCATTTT
>12|TRBV15|NA|TRBJ2-1|NA
CATSPRVGEQFF
TGTGCCACCAGCCCCCGGGTCGGGGAGCAGTTCTTC
>12|TRBV15|NA|TRBJ2-5|NA
CATSTVGETQYF
TGTGCCACCAGCACCGTCGGAGAGACCCAGTACTTC
>16|TRBV12-3/TRBV12-4|NA|TRBJ2-2|TRBD2
CASSFGLAGSTGELFF
TGTGCCAGCAGTTTTGGACTAGCGGGGAGCACCGGGGAGCTGTTTTTT
>15|TRBV4-1|NA|TRBJ2-4|NA
CASSQDPTGTQISYF
TGCGCCAGCAGCCAAGATCCCACAGGCACCCAAATTTCGTACTTC
>13|TRBV6-2/TRBV6-3|NA|TRBJ1-1|NA
CASSYRDYVEAFF
TGTGCCAGCAGTTACCGGGACTACGTTGAAGCTTTCTTT
>14|TRBV11-2|NA|TRBJ2-7|NA
CASSLVGYSYEQYF
TGTGCCAGCAGCTTAGTCGGGTACTCCTACGAGCAGTACTTC
>16|TRBV3-1|NA|TRBJ2-3|TRBD1
CASSQSRGTGSDTQYF
TGTGCCAGCAGCCAATCCCGGGGGACAGGGTCAGATACGCAGTATTTT
>13|TRBV5-1|NA|TRBJ1-2|NA
CASSAQGDYGYTF
TGCGCCAGCAGCGCACAAGGAGACTATGGCTACACCTTC
>15|TRBV11-2|few|TRBJ1-4|NA
CASSIQGGTNEKLFF
TGTGCCAGCAGCATCCAGGGTGGAACTAATGAAAAACTGTTTTTT
>15|TRBV23-1|NA|TRBJ2-3|TRBD1
CASTLETGCTDTQYF
TGCGCCAGCACCCTCGAGACAGGGTGCACAGATACGCAGTATTTT
>15|TRBV7-9|NA|TRBJ1-4|TRBD1
CASSPGTGYNEKLFF
TGTGCCAGCAGCCCCGGGACAGGATATAATGAAAAACTGTTTTTT
>14|TRBV25-1|NA|TRBJ2-5|NA
CASSEVAGKETQYF
TGTGCCAGCAGTGAAGTTGCGGGTAAAGAGACCCAGTACTTC
>12|TRBV15|NA|TRBJ2-5|NA
CATRGPQETQYF
TGTGCCACCAGGGGACCCCAAGAGACCCAGTACTTC
>15|TRBV6-5|NA|TRBJ2-2|NA
CASSYQGQFTGELFF
TGTGCCAGCAGTTACCAGGGACAATTCACCGGGGAGCTGTTTTTT
>13|TRBV29-1|few|TRBJ2-3|NA
CSVVIVSTDTQYF
TGCAGCGTTGTTATAGTAAGCACAGATACGCAGTATTTT
>15|TRBV6-1|NA|TRBJ2-5|TRBD2
CASSERSGGWETQYF
TGTGCCAGCAGTGAGCGAAGCGGGGGGTGGGAGACCCAGTACTTC
>16|TRBV5-8|many|TRBJ2-1|TRBD2
CASSNEGLAAYNEQFF
TGTGCCAGCAGCAACGAGGGACTAGCGGCATACAATGAGCAGTTCTTC
>13|TRBV5-4|many|TRBJ2-4|NA
CASSLAGENIQYF
TGTGCCAGCAGCTTGGCGGGGGAAAACATTCAGTACTTC
>12|TRBV14|NA|TRBJ2-3|NA
CASSQIRDTQYF
TGTGCCAGCAGCCAGATCCGGGATACGCAGTATTTT
>17|TRBV7-3|few|TRBJ2-2|NA
CASSSFAGIKPPGELFF
TGTGCCAGCAGCTCATTCGCCGGGATCAAACCGCCCGGGGAGCTGTTTTTT
>18|TRBV7-7|few|TRBJ2-1|NA
CASSLPGDFGIPYNEQFF
TGTGCCAGCAGCTTACCGGGGGATTTCGGTATACCCTACAATGAGCAGTTCTTC
>11|TRBV29-1|NA|TRBJ2-5|NA
CSVVTQETQYF
TGCAGCGTTGTAACCCAAGAGACCCAGTACTTC
>15|TRBV20-1|NA|TRBJ1-4|NA
CSARDGQLANEKLFF
TGCAGTGCTAGAGACGGACAGCTTGCTAATGAAAAACTGTTTTTT
>14|TRBV12-3/TRBV12-4|few|TRBJ2-5|NA
CASSLGDRKETQYF
TGTGCCAGCAGTTTGGGCGACAGAAAAGAGACCCAGTACTTC
>14|TRBV30|once|TRBJ2-3|NA
CAWTRGGLTDTQYF
TGTGCCTGGACCCGAGGGGGTTTAACAGATACGCAGTATTTT
>14|TRBV10-3|NA|TRBJ2-7|NA
CAISEEARVNEQYF
TGTGCCATCAGTGAGGAGGCACGGGTTAACGAGCAGTACTTC
>14|TRBV7-9|NA|TRBJ2-1|NA
CASSLVDSYNEQFF
TGTGCCAGCAGCTTAGTTGACAGTTACAATGAGCAGTTCTTC
>15|TRBV9|NA|TRBJ2-5|NA
CASSVVGANQETQYF
TGTGCCAGCAGCGTAGTCGGGGCCAACCAAGAGACCCAGTACTTC
>13|TRBV5-1|NA|TRBJ2-1|NA
CASSLAPTNEQFF
TGCGCCAGCAGCTTGGCCCCTACCAATGAGCAGTTCTTC
>15|TRBV12-5|few|TRBJ2-5|TRBD1
CASGLARQGKETQYF
TGTGCTAGTGGTTTGGCTCGACAGGGAAAGGAGACCCAGTACTTC
>17|TRBV12-3/TRBV12-4|NA|TRBJ2-2|TRBD1
CASSLDRPETGAGELFF
TGTGCCAGCAGTTTAGATCGTCCAGAGACAGGGGCCGGGGAGCTGTTTTTT
>15|TRBV10-3|NA|TRBJ2-7|NA
CAISEEGTASYEQYF
TGTGCCATCAGTGAGGAGGGGACCGCATCCTACGAGCAGTACTTC
>14|TRBV5-1|few|TRBJ1-2|TRBD1
CASRRTGGADGYTF
TGCGCCAGCAGACGGACAGGGGGCGCGGATGGCTACACCTTC
>12|TRBV2|few|TRBJ1-1|NA
CATPNKGLGAFF
TGTGCCACCCCCAATAAAGGCTTAGGAGCTTTCTTT
>14|TRBV11-2|NA|TRBJ1-3|NA
CASSQRTRGNTIYF
TGTGCCAGCAGCCAGAGAACTCGGGGAAACACCATATATTTT
>13|TRBV20-1|few|TRBJ2-7|NA
CSARGRAGYEQYF
TGCAGTGCTAGAGGGAGGGCCGGCTACGAGCAGTACTTC
>15|TRBV12-3/TRBV12-4|once|TRBJ2-7|NA
CASRVTGDYSYGQYF
TGTGCCAGCAGGGTTACAGGGGACTACTCCTACGGGCAGTACTTC
>18|TRBV7-2|NA|TRBJ2-5|NA
CASSLDRSSAGNQETQYF
TGTGCCAGCAGCTTAGATCGATCTTCTGCGGGGAACCAAGAGACCCAGTACTTC
>15|TRBV6-6|NA|TRBJ2-3|NA
CASRGSSDGTDTQYF
TGTGCCAGCAGAGGATCTAGCGACGGCACAGATACGCAGTATTTT
>15|TRBV6-1|NA|TRBJ1-5|NA
CASNAGAGGNQPQHF
TGTGCCAGCAACGCGGGGGCCGGGGGCAATCAGCCCCAGCATTTT
>18|TRBV18|NA|TRBJ1-1|TRBD1
CASSPEDRGPSPSTEAFF
TGTGCCAGCTCACCCGAGGACAGGGGACCGTCTCCGAGCACTGAAGCTTTCTTT
>15|TRBV7-6|NA|TRBJ2-3|TRBD2
CASSHQTSRADTQYF
TGTGCCAGCAGCCACCAGACTAGCAGGGCCGATACGCAGTATTTT
>13|TRBV2|few|TRBJ2-2|NA
CASTLRDAGELFF
TGTGCCAGCACCCTCCGGGACGCCGGGGAGCTGTTTTTT
>16|TRBV7-9|few|TRBJ2-2|NA
CASSLNDGSNTGELFF
TGTGCCAGCAGCTTAAATGACGGATCGAACACCGGGGAGCTGTTTTTT
>15|TRBV6-6|few|TRBJ2-7|TRBD1
CASGTTGGPSYEQYF
TGTGCCAGCGGAACGACAGGGGGTCCCTCCTACGAGCAGTACTTC
>11|TRBV10-3|NA|TRBJ1-1|NA
CAISERGEAFF
TGTGCCATCAGTGAGCGGGGGGAAGCTTTCTTT